The 28 T cell receptor beta chains reported below all come from one sample, sequenced in a study of T cells after yellow fever vaccination. TCRdb ran MiXCR on the 5' RACE reads and lists one entry per CDR3 protein. Among approximately 450,000 distinct CDR3 sequences listed, about 17% were seen once. Here the sequenced sample was PBMCs, taken before the yellow fever booster vaccination. These TCRs come from a man between 18 and 35 years old who received the YFV17D yellow fever vaccine.

The chain uses TRBV20-1 and TRBJ1-6; D is undetermined. The germline CDR1 and CDR2 sequences are DFQATT and SNEGSKA (reference sequence). This CDR3 spans 13 amino acids. The V end was cut by 1 base, the J end by 6 bases, with 7 bases between. For the CDR3, the DNA is TGCAGTGCTAGAGTACGGCGTAATTCACCCCTCCACTTT. This encodes CSARVRRNSPLHF.

The V and J genes are TRBV3-1 and TRBJ1-2, with a possible D match to TRBD1 (5 bases). Deletions cut 3 bases from V and 2 bases from J, with 13 bases between. The CDR3 covers 15 residues. Germline V lookup: CDR1 LGHDT, CDR2 YNNKEL (reference sequence). CDR3 nucleotide sequence: TGTGCCAGCAGCCACCGAGACAGACCCAACTATGGCTACACCTTC. Translated, it gives CASSHRDRPNYGYTF.

This clonotype was seen only a few times. The chain couples TRBV4-1 to TRBJ1-5; D unclear. V lost 1 base and J 5 bases, leaving 15 bases between the germline ends. CDR1 MGHRA and CDR2 YSYEKL come from the germline V gene. The CDR3 sequence is 16 residues long. CDR3 in amino acids: CASSQGRGGQDQPQHF. For the CDR3, the DNA is TGCGCCAGCAGCCAAGGACGGGGAGGTCAGGATCAGCCCCAGCATTTT.

The V gene is TRBV7-2, the J gene TRBJ1-6; D may be TRBD1 (5 bases). The V end lost 6 bases, the J end lost 0 bases, and 9 bases lay between the germline ends. Germline V CDR1 and CDR2: SGHTA, FQGNSA. The CDR3 runs 15 residues. The CDR3 protein is CASSRGSSYNSPLHF. The CDR3 DNA reads as TGTGCCAGCAGTCGGGGGAGCTCCTATAATTCACCCCTCCACTTT.

The table lists this clonotype with a few counts. The rearrangement joins TRBV6-1 to TRBJ2-7, with 7 bases that match TRBD1. CDR3 length: 14 amino acids. J gave up 3 bases and V 6 bases, and 8 bases lay outside the gene matches. The V gene's germline CDR1 is MNHNS and CDR2 SASEGT. In nucleotides, the CDR3 is TGTGCCAGCAGGTCCACAGGGGAATTCTACGAGCAGTACTTC. Its protein product is CASRSTGEFYEQYF.

This clonotype was detected only a few times. The CDR3 DNA reads TGCAGTGCTATAGGTGGGGCCAAAAACATTCAGTACTTC. This encodes CSAIGGAKNIQYF. The chain combines TRBV20-1 with TRBJ2-4; D is unresolved. V was pared by 4 bases and J by 1 base, with 8 bases between. CDR3 length: 13 amino acids. Germline CDR1 and CDR2: DFQATT and SNEGSKA (reference sequence).

This chain uses TRBV11-2 with TRBJ2-4, with D possibly being TRBD2 (5 bases). The CDR3 is 14 amino acids. CDR1 and CDR2 (germline): SGHAT, FQNNGV. Trimming removed 5 bases from V and 8 bases from J, with 16 bases in between. The CDR3 nucleotides are TGTGCCAGCAGCCGGGGATACGGTACGGACATTCAGTACTTC. As protein: CASSRGYGTDIQYF.

This chain uses TRBV11-2 with TRBJ2-7, with 8 bases matching TRBD2. J was trimmed by 3 bases and V by 1 base; bases with no gene match: 5. Looked up from germline, CDR1 is SGHAT and CDR2 is FQNNGV. This CDR3 has 15 residues. CDR3 in amino acids: CASSLGAGGDYEQYV. CDR3 nucleotide sequence: TGTGCCAGCAGCTTAGGAGCCGGGGGGGACTACGAGCAGTACGTC.

This chain links TRBV13 with TRBJ1-1; D gene ambiguous. Trimming took 0 bases from V and 3 from J, leaving 11 bases between them. The CDR3 sequence is 15 residues long. Germline V CDR1 and CDR2: PRHDT, FYEKMQ (reference sequence). The CDR3 DNA reads as TGTGCCAGCAGCTTAGGTGGGAATCTGGACACTGAAGCTTTCTTT. This sequence encodes CASSLGGNLDTEAFF.

CDR3 nucleotide sequence: TGTGCCAGCAGCTTAGCTGGGTTCGGCACTGAAGCTTTCTTT. It yields the protein CASSLAGFGTEAFF. This chain uses TRBV11-2 with TRBJ1-1; D not resolved. Germline CDR1 SGHAT, CDR2 FQNNGV. V lost 1 base to trimming and J lost 4 bases, with 10 bases between them. This CDR3 comprises 14 residues.

The V call is TRBV7-2, the J call TRBJ2-1; D is undetermined. Trimming stripped 5 bases from V and 2 bases from J, with 7 bases between. The CDR3 totals 13 residues. The germline gives CDR1 SGHTA, CDR2 FQGNSA. Written as DNA, the CDR3 is TGTGCCAGCAGCCAAGGGACCTACAATGAGCAGTTCTTC. This sequence encodes CASSQGTYNEQFF.

The genes are TRBV5-1 and TRBJ2-1, with 8 bases lining up with TRBD1. Germline lookup yields CDR1 SGHRS and CDR2 YFSETQ. This CDR3 region has 14 residues. Trimming at V came to 2 bases and at J to 9 bases, leaving 7 bases not matched to a gene. The CDR3 bases are TGCGCCAGCAGCTTAAGACAGGGGAGGAGTGAGCAGTTCTTC. Protein: CASSLRQGRSEQFF.

Only a few counts were recorded for this clonotype. The chain uses TRBV5-4 and TRBJ2-3, with TRBD1 matching 7 bases. CDR1 SGHNT and CDR2 YYREEE come from the germline V gene (reference sequence). With 6 bases clipped from V and 3 bases from J, the junction kept 16 bases outside the gene matches. The CDR3 runs 17 residues. This CDR3 reads CASTARTGYTTTDTQYF. CDR3 coding DNA: TGTGCCAGCACGGCTAGGACAGGCTATACTACTACAGATACGCAGTATTTT.

The chain carries TRBV7-9 and TRBJ1-4; D is ambiguous. Trimming stripped 6 bases from V and 8 bases from J, with 19 bases between. From germline, CDR1 is SEHNR and CDR2 FQNEAQ (reference sequence). CDR3 length equals 15 residues. This CDR3 is CASSSIGVNDEKLFF. The DNA for the CDR3 is TGTGCCAGCAGTTCTATTGGGGTGAACGACGAAAAACTGTTTTTT.

The rearrangement uses TRBV7-2 and TRBJ1-2; no clear D gene. Germline CDR1 is SGHTA and CDR2 is FQGNSA. This CDR3 has 15 amino acids. Trimming pared 1 base from V and 4 bases from J, leaving 13 bases between. DNA of the CDR3: TGTGCCAGCAGCTTAGATAGGGCCAGGAGCTATGGCTACACCTTC. It codes for CASSLDRARSYGYTF.

In this sample, this clonotype turned up a few times. The V gene is TRBV7-8, the J gene TRBJ2-3; possibly TRBD1 or TRBD2 for D (5 bases each). The CDR3 totals 15 residues. V was shortened by 5 bases and J by 4 bases, with 16 bases between the two germline ends. Germline V lookup: CDR1 SGHVS, CDR2 FQNEAQ. For the CDR3, the DNA is TGTGCCAGCAGCCGGGACCCTATTCTGGCAGATACGCAGTATTTT. It codes for CASSRDPILADTQYF.

This clonotype was seen more than once but under ten times. This rearrangement joins TRBV12-3 or TRBV12-4 to TRBJ1-6; D possibly corresponds to TRBD1 (5 bases). Trimming took off 6 bases at V and 13 bases at J, with 19 bases between the two ends. The CDR3 has 14 residues. This CDR3 is CASSQGSRNPPLHF. The CDR3 DNA reads as TGTGCCAGCAGCCAGGGATCCCGAAACCCCCCCCTCCACTTT.

CDR3 nucleotide sequence: TGTGCCAGCAGTCTCAGGGTGACCTACGAGCAGTACTTC. It translates to CASSLRVTYEQYF. This rearrangement joins TRBV7-2 to TRBJ2-7; D possibly corresponds to TRBD1 (5 bases). From germline, CDR1 is SGHTA and CDR2 FQGNSA. The CDR3 has 13 amino acids. V shed 6 bases and J shed 2 bases, with 11 bases lying between them.

V usage is TRBV7-2 and J usage is TRBJ2-3; D may correspond to TRBD1 or TRBD2 (5 bases each). The germline V gene encodes CDR1 SGHTA and CDR2 FQGNSA. V was trimmed by 4 bases and J by 2 bases, leaving 13 bases between them. CDR3 size: 15 residues. The CDR3 nucleotides are TGTGCCAGCAGCTCGAGGGGCGGGCACACAGATACGCAGTATTTT. Translating gives CASSSRGGHTDTQYF.

This clonotype appeared a few times. V usage is TRBV7-9 and J usage is TRBJ1-1; 8 bases agree with TRBD1. The V segment lost 4 bases and the J segment 1 base; nucleotides outside the gene matches: 2. The CDR3 length is 14 residues. Looked up from germline, CDR1 is SEHNR and CDR2 is FQNEAQ (reference sequence). The CDR3 bases are TGTGCCAGCAGCTGGGGACAGGAGAACACTGAAGCTTTCTTT. This gives the protein CASSWGQENTEAFF.

This clonotype has just one count. The rearrangement uses TRBV7-2 and TRBJ2-5, with TRBD2 matching 14 bases. The CDR3 contains 12 residues. V was pared by 11 bases and J by 4 bases, with 0 bases of the junction left unmatched. Germline CDR1 is SGHTA and CDR2 is FQGNSA. The CDR3 loop reads CAGTSGGETQYF. The CDR3 region has the DNA TGTGCCGGGACTAGCGGGGGAGAGACCCAGTACTTC.

This clonotype was detected a few times. The gene calls are TRBV5-1 and TRBJ2-7; TRBD2 is a possible D gene (6 bases). This CDR3 has 15 residues. With 0 bases removed from V and 5 bases from J, the gap between germline ends came to 15 bases. From germline, CDR1 is SGHRS and CDR2 YFSETQ. The CDR3 nucleotides are TGCGCCAGCAGCTTGGCCCAGGGACTTGGGGACGAGCAGTACTTC. Encoded protein: CASSLAQGLGDEQYF.

The sample holds a few counts of this clonotype. V and J are TRBV4-1 and TRBJ2-7, with TRBD1 as a possible D gene (6 bases). Trimming removed 4 bases from V and 3 bases from J, with 22 bases in between. The CDR3 extends over 17 amino acids. The germline V gene encodes CDR1 MGHRA and CDR2 YSYEKL. In nucleotides, the CDR3 is TGCGCCAGCAGCCCCAGACGGCCGGGGACATCTAACTACGAGCAGTACTTC. As protein: CASSPRRPGTSNYEQYF.

This clonotype has only a few counts. The chain couples TRBV20-1 to TRBJ2-1, with D possibly being TRBD2 (6 bases). V lost 3 bases and J 8 bases, leaving 14 bases between the germline ends. Germline V gene data show CDR1 as DFQATT and CDR2 as SNEGSKA (reference sequence). The CDR3 has 13 residues. CDR3 protein: CSARTRGSYEQFF. The CDR3 DNA follows: TGCAGTGCTAGGACCCGGGGGTCCTATGAGCAGTTCTTC.

V is TRBV5-1 and J is TRBJ2-3, with 10 positions matching TRBD2. Germline V lookup: CDR1 SGHRS, CDR2 YFSETQ. The CDR3 length is 16 residues. Trimming removed 2 bases from V and 4 bases from J; junction bases left unmatched: 7. DNA for the CDR3: TGCGCCAGCAGCTTCCAGAGCGGGGGGGCCGCAGATACGCAGTATTTT. This translates into CASSFQSGGAADTQYF.

V is TRBV27 and J is TRBJ2-6; D uncertain. The CDR3 has 15 residues. With 6 bases removed from V and 3 bases from J, the gap between germline ends came to 12 bases. The germline CDR1 and CDR2 sequences are MNHEY and SMNVEV (reference sequence). The CDR3 sequence is CASSHEGSGANVLTF. As DNA, the CDR3 is TGTGCCAGCAGCCATGAAGGAAGTGGGGCCAACGTCCTGACTTTC.

This clonotype was seen a few times. This chain uses TRBV7-9 with TRBJ1-1; D not resolved. Germline CDR1 SEHNR, CDR2 FQNEAQ (reference sequence). The CDR3 runs to 17 residues. V lost 3 bases and J lost 3, with 20 bases in between. The CDR3 spells CASSFRLTNLRDTEAFF. The CDR3 nucleotides read TGTGCCAGCAGCTTTCGCTTGACAAATCTTAGGGACACTGAAGCTTTCTTT.

This clonotype was found a few times. This chain connects TRBV12-3 or TRBV12-4 to TRBJ1-5; D gene uncertain. CDR3 length: 13 residues. V shed 7 bases and J shed 5 bases, with 12 bases lying between them. CDR3 protein: CASTKDRYQPQHF. The CDR3 DNA is TGTGCCAGCACCAAGGACCGATATCAGCCCCAGCATTTT.